The clone carrying this T cell receptor (beta chain) was seen only a few times. Its target is not known. These data are taken from a study of T cells after yellow fever vaccination. General study points: By day 5 rather than day 15, the secondary response had peaked, though it was weaker.

TCRdb recomputed calls from the 5' RACE reads with MiXCR, one row per CDR3 protein. The sample has about 240,000 distinct CDR3 sequences; less than 9% are singletons. This CDR3 is 15 amino acids long. Germline loops: CDR1 SGHDT, CDR2 YYEEEE. Trimming took 1 base from V and 10 from J, leaving 20 bases between them. V gene TRBV5-6 combines with J gene TRBJ1-1; no firm D call. This receptor was obtained from a young man who received the YFV17D yellow fever vaccine. The sequenced sample was CD4+ T cells sorted from PBMCs, obtained 15 days after the yellow fever booster vaccination. CDR3 sequence reads: CASSLNPSGGSRAFF. CDR3 coding DNA: TGTGCCAGCAGCTTGAATCCGTCTGGCGGATCCAGAGCTTTCTTT.